The 25 T cell receptor beta chains below were found in one sample sequenced in a study of control samples from healthy donors and cancer patients. Clones were read by immunoSEQ multiplex PCR, and TCRdb kept only the in-frame ones, dropping some. The sample lists approximately 110,000 clones, roughly 90% occurring once. Input material: blood. The receptors stem from a woman aged 45-60 years in good health.

This chain links TRBV7-3 with TRBJ1-1; the D gene is possibly TRBD1 (5 bases). The V end lost 5 bases, the J end lost 5 bases, and 12 bases lay between the germline ends. Germline CDR1 and CDR2: SGHTA and FQGTGA. The length of the CDR3 is 13 residues. CDR3 sequence: CASSRAGRTEAFF. The CDR3 region has the DNA TGTGCCAGCAGCCGAGCAGGGCGAACTGAAGCTTTCTTT.

The rearrangement joins TRBV6-5 to TRBJ2-1; no definite D call. Trimming cost V 10 bases and J 8 bases, with 21 bases left between them. In germline, CDR1 is MNHEY, CDR2 SVGAGI. The CDR3 spans 14 residues. CDR3 DNA sequence: TGTGCCACTCCGGTCAGATCTTTGGGCGATGAGCAGTTCTTC. This encodes CATPVRSLGDEQFF.

This chain connects TRBV19 to TRBJ1-2; the D gene is possibly TRBD1 (5 bases). CDR1 is LNHDA, CDR2 SQIVND, per germline (reference sequence). V was cut by 4 bases and J by 5 bases, with 14 bases left in between. This CDR3 has 14 residues. The CDR3 loop reads CASSNWDLGYGYTF. The DNA of the CDR3 is TGTGCCAGTAGTAATTGGGACCTGGGTTATGGCTACACCTTC.

The chain has TRBV7-9 and TRBJ2-3; D gene uncertain. Germline CDR1 SEHNR, CDR2 FQNEAQ (reference sequence). The CDR3 runs 15 residues. Between the trimmed V and J ends, which lost 5 bases and 0 bases, there was a span of 12 bases. CDR3 sequence reads: CASSLGSPSTDTQYF. The CDR3 DNA follows: TGTGCCAGCAGCCTCGGGTCCCCTAGCACAGATACGCAGTATTTT. The full variable domain, with the rest looked up from reference TRBV7-9 and TRBJ2-3, is DTGVSQNPRHKITKRGQNVTFRCDPISEHNRLYWYRQTLGQGPEFLTYFQNEAQLEKSRLLSDRFSAERPKGSFSTLEIQRTEQGDSAMYLCASSLGSPSTDTQYFGPGTRLTVL.

The chain links TRBV5-1 to TRBJ2-7, with 9 bases fitting TRBD2. The CDR3 spans 17 residues. V was pared by 4 bases and J by 2 bases, with 13 bases of the junction left unmatched. Germline V gene sequence: CDR1 SGHRS, CDR2 YFSETQ. CDR3 residues: CASSRSVGLAGTYEQYF. DNA for the CDR3: TGCGCCAGCAGCCGATCCGTTGGGCTAGCGGGGACCTACGAGCAGTACTTC.

This chain joins TRBV6-6 and TRBJ1-5; D gene uncertain. Trimming pared 8 bases from V and 3 bases from J, leaving 14 bases between. This CDR3 comprises 14 residues. Per germline, CDR1 MNHNY and CDR2 SVGAGI (reference sequence). CDR3 sequence: CASRKQESNQPQHF. The CDR3 DNA is TGTGCCAGCCGTAAGCAGGAGTCCAATCAGCCCCAGCATTTT.

The rearrangement joins TRBV6-2 or TRBV6-3 to TRBJ2-7; TRBD2 might be the D (6 bases). V was cut by 0 bases and J by 3 bases, with 15 bases left in between. CDR1 is MNHEY, CDR2 SVGEGT, per germline. The CDR3 loop spans 16 amino acids. CDR3 sequence reads: CASSYSTKGGSYEQYV. The CDR3 DNA sequence: TGTGCCAGCAGTTACTCGACAAAAGGAGGGAGCTACGAGCAGTACGTC.

This clone occurred a few times. The rearrangement links TRBV18 to TRBJ2-1, with 10 bases that match TRBD1. CDR3 size: 16 residues. CDR1 KGHSH and CDR2 LQKENI come from the germline V gene. The junction had 3 bases not matched to a gene; V was cut back by 3 bases and J by 1 base. Here the CDR3 reads CASSPGQGMSYNEQFF. CDR3 nucleotides: TGTGCCAGCTCACCGGGACAGGGGATGTCCTACAATGAGCAGTTCTTC.

V gene TRBV4-3 combines with J gene TRBJ2-1; perhaps TRBD2 as D (6 bases). There are 16 residues in the CDR3. V lost 4 bases, J lost 0 bases, and 13 bases lay in between. Germline lookup yields CDR1 LGHNA and CDR2 YSLEER. CDR3 amino acids: CASSRDWGSSYNEQFF. CDR3 DNA sequence: TGCGCCAGCAGCCGGGACTGGGGAAGCTCCTACAATGAGCAGTTCTTC.

Of note for this clone: One junction end disagrees with the germline gene, perhaps due to a read error. The chain recombines TRBV9 with TRBJ2-1; no firm D call. From germline, CDR1 is SGDLS and CDR2 YYNGEE. The length of the CDR3 is 13 residues. CDR3 residues: CASSVVSSNEQFF. The CDR3 nucleotides read TGTGCCAGCAGCGTAGTATCCTCCAATGAGCAGTTCTTC.

The chain recombines TRBV27 with TRBJ1-2; possible D gene TRBD1, 6 bases. The CDR3 runs 15 residues. V shed 0 bases and J shed 4 bases, with 12 bases lying between them. The germline CDR1 and CDR2 sequences are MNHEY and SMNVEV (reference sequence). CDR3 amino acids: CASSLSGTSGYGYTF. CDR3 in DNA: TGTGCCAGCAGTTTATCTGGGACATCCGGCTATGGCTACACCTTC.

CDR3 sequence: CAWSRQGKNIQYF. The CDR3 region has the DNA TGTGCCTGGAGTCGGCAGGGGAAAAACATTCAGTACTTC. V gene TRBV30 combines with J gene TRBJ2-4; D possibly corresponds to TRBD1 (6 bases). The CDR3 is 13 amino acids. V lost 2 bases to trimming and J lost 4 bases, with 9 bases between them. CDR1 is GTSNPN, CDR2 SVGIG, per germline (reference sequence).

The gene calls are TRBV23-1 and TRBJ2-3; either TRBD1 or TRBD2 may supply D (5 bases each). TRBV23-1 is known as an ORF, though its function is uncertain. Trimming left V 8 bases short and J 8 bases short, with 14 bases between. The CDR3 totals 12 residues. CDR3 residues: CASVPWGSTQYF. For the CDR3, the DNA is TGCGCCAGCGTCCCCTGGGGGTCTACGCAGTATTTT.

The V call is TRBV11-3, the J call TRBJ1-1, with D unclear. CDR1 SGHNT and CDR2 YENEEA come from the germline V gene. The CDR3 loop spans 13 amino acids. Trimming left V 5 bases short and J 1 base short, with 8 bases between. CDR3 DNA: TGTGCCAGCAGCAGATCGCCGAACACTGAAGCTTTCTTT. It translates to CASSRSPNTEAFF. The full variable domain, rest sourced from reference TRBV11-3 and TRBJ1-1, is EAGVVQSPRYKIIEKKQPVAFWCNPISGHNTLYWYLQNLGQGPELLIRYENEEAVDDSQLPKDRFSAERLKGVDSTLKIQPAELGDSAVYLCASSRSPNTEAFFGQGTRLTVV.

The chain combines TRBV19 with TRBJ1-2, with D maybe TRBD1 (6 bases). The germline V gene encodes CDR1 LNHDA and CDR2 SQIVND (reference sequence). The CDR3 has 15 residues. V lost 8 bases and J 6 bases, leaving 22 bases between the germline ends. DNA of the CDR3: TGTGCCAGTCTCGCTTGGGAATGGGGGGCAGATGGCTACACCTTC. This encodes CASLAWEWGADGYTF.

This clone showed up just once. The V and J genes are TRBV7-8 and TRBJ1-4; D unclear. This CDR3 contains 17 residues. Germline-derived CDR1 and CDR2 are SGHVS and FQNEAQ. Trimming took 5 bases from V and 2 from J, leaving 18 bases between them. The CDR3 DNA is TGTGCCAGCAGCCTCGAGACTGGGAGGAGCACTAATGAAAAACTGTTTTTT. As protein: CASSLETGRSTNEKLFF. Complete variable domain (other parts from reference TRBV7-8 and TRBJ1-4): GAGVSQSPRYKVAKRGQDVALRCDPISGHVSLFWYQQALGQGPEFLTYFQNEAQLDKSGLPSDRFFAERPEGSVSTLKIQRTQQEDSAVYLCASSLETGRSTNEKLFFGSGTQLSVL.

The chain combines TRBV3-1 (or the pseudogene TRBV3-2) with TRBJ1-4; no clear D gene. V was trimmed by 4 bases and J by 7 bases, leaving 7 bases between them. The germline gives CDR1 LGHDT, CDR2 YNNKEL (reference sequence). The CDR3 loop spans 12 amino acids. The CDR3 loop is CASSRTGEKLFF. As DNA, the CDR3 is TGTGCCAGCAGCCGGACTGGTGAAAAACTGTTTTTT.

The CDR3 reads CASSVSRGGRNEQFF. CDR3 DNA sequence: TGTGCCAGCAGCGTCAGTCGGGGAGGACGCAATGAGCAGTTCTTC. This chain uses TRBV9 with TRBJ2-1, with D maybe TRBD2 (6 bases). CDR3 length equals 15 residues. The ends were cut back, 2 bases at V and 6 bases at J, with 15 bases in the middle. CDR1 SGDLS and CDR2 YYNGEE come from the germline V gene.

This chain uses TRBV6-5 with TRBJ2-7, with D unclear. This CDR3 spans 13 amino acids. Deletions cut 5 bases from V and 0 bases from J, with 8 bases between. Germline loops: CDR1 MNHEY, CDR2 SVGAGI. The CDR3 is CASSPPSSYEQYV. The CDR3 DNA reads as TGTGCCAGCAGTCCTCCTAGCTCCTACGAGCAGTACGTC.

The V gene is TRBV15, the J gene TRBJ1-4; D unresolved. This CDR3 has 15 amino acids. The germline V gene has CDR1 LNHNV and CDR2 YYDKDF (reference sequence). The ends were cut back, 1 base at V and 8 bases at J, with 14 bases in the middle. The CDR3 protein is CATSRGIRRPEKLFF. The CDR3 nucleotides read TGTGCCACCAGCAGAGGGATCCGCCGTCCGGAAAAACTGTTTTTT.

In this sample, this clone turned up once. The chain employs TRBV4-1 and TRBJ1-6; tentative D call: TRBD1 (5 bases). V dropped 2 bases and J dropped 13 bases, with 27 bases sitting between them. Germline assignment: CDR1 MGHRA and CDR2 YSYEKL. The CDR3 is made up of 18 amino acids. The CDR3 reads CASSQKPHTDPGGSPLHF. The CDR3 DNA is TGCGCCAGCAGCCAAAAACCTCACACAGATCCTGGGGGGAGTCCCCTCCACTTT.

A single count supports this clone. This chain uses TRBV13 with TRBJ2-3, with D possibly called TRBD1 or TRBD2 (6 bases each). This CDR3 comprises 13 residues. Germline CDR1 PRHDT, CDR2 FYEKMQ (reference sequence). DNA for the CDR3: TGTGCTATCCAGGGGCGGGAACGGGATACGCAGTATTTT. It yields the protein CAIQGRERDTQYF.

The V and J genes are TRBV29-1 and TRBJ2-3; possible D gene TRBD1, 6 bases. V lost 5 bases to trimming and J lost 2 bases, with 14 bases between them. The CDR3 totals 14 residues. Germline V lookup: CDR1 SQVTM, CDR2 ANQGSEA. Here the CDR3 reads CSVSGTPLTDTQYF. The CDR3 DNA reads TGCAGCGTTTCCGGGACACCTCTCACAGATACGCAGTATTTT.

This sequence joins TRBV7-3 and TRBJ2-7, with 7 bases fitting TRBD1. J gave up 0 bases and V 5 bases, and 7 bases lay outside the gene matches. CDR3 length: 15 amino acids. The V gene's germline CDR1 is SGHTA and CDR2 FQGTGA. CDR3 DNA: TGTGCCAGCAGCCCCGGGACAGTCAGCTCCTACGAGCAGTACTTC. Residues: CASSPGTVSSYEQYF.

CDR3 DNA sequence: TGTGCCAGCCTGGGGGGGGCTGGGGCCAACGTCCTGACTTTC. This codes for CASLGGAGANVLTF. The chain couples TRBV9 to TRBJ2-6; 7 bases match TRBD2. V dropped 7 bases and J dropped 2; count of bases not matched to a gene: 3. CDR3 length: 14 residues. In germline, CDR1 is SGDLS, CDR2 YYNGEE.